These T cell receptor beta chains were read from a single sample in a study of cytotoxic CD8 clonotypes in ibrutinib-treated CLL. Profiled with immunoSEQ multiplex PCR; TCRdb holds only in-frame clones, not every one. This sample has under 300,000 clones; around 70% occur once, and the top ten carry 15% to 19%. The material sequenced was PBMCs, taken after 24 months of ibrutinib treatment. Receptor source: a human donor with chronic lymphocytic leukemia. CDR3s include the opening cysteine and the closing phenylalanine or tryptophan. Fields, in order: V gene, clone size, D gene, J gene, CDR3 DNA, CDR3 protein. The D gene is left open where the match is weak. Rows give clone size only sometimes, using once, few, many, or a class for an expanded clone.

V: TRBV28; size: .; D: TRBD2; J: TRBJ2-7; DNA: TGTGCCAGCAGCGAATCCGGGACTACCTTCGAGCAGTACTTC; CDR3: CASSESGTTFEQYF
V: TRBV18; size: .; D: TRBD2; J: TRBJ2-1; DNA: TGTGCCAGCTCACCACCGAGACTAGCGTCCTACAATGAGCAGTTCTTC; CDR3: CASSPPRLASYNEQFF
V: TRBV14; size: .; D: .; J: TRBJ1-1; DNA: TGTGCCAGCAGCCAAGTACGGGGCACTGAAGCTTTCTTT; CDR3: CASSQVRGTEAFF
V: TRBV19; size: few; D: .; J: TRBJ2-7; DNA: TGTGCCAGTAGTACCGTCGCGCAGGCGATCTACGAGCAGTACTTC; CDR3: CASSTVAQAIYEQYF
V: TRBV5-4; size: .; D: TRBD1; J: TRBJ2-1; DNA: TGTGCCAGCAGCACCGACAGGGGGGTCTACAATGAGCAGTTCTTC; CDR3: CASSTDRGVYNEQFF
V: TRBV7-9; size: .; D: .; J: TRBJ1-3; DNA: TGTGCCAGCAGCTTCCTAGGCACCATATATTTT; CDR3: CASSFLGTIYF
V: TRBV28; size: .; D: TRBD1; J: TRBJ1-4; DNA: TGTGCCAGCGGCCCAGGGGGGCAGAATGAAAAACTGTTTTTT; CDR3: CASGPGGQNEKLFF
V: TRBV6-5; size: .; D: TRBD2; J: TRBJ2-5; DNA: TGTGCCAGCAGCGGGCTAGCGGGCCAAGAGACCCAGTACTTC; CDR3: CASSGLAGQETQYF
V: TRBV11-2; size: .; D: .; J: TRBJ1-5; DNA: TGTGCCAGCAGCTTAGTATTTAGGGGACTTCGTAGCAATCAGCCCCAGCATTTT; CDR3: CASSLVFRGLRSNQPQHF
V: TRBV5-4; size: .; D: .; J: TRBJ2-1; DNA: TGTGCCAGCAGCTTGGGGGGCAGGGCCGACAATGAGCAGTTCTTC; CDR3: CASSLGGRADNEQFF
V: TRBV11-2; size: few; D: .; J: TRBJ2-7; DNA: TGTGCCAGCAGCTTAGGGACCTACGAGCAGTACTTC; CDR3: CASSLGTYEQYF
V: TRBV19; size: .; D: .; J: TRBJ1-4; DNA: TGTGCCAGTAGTATCGGTCACTCAAATGAAAAACTGTTTTTT; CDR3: CASSIGHSNEKLFF
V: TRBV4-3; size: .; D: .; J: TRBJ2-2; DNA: TGCGCCAGCAGCCAAGCTGCAACCGGGGAGCTGTTTTTT; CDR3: CASSQAATGELFF
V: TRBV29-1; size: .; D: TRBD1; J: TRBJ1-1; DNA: TGCAGCGGGCGGACAGGGGCCGGCACTGAAGCTTTCTTT; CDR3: CSGRTGAGTEAFF
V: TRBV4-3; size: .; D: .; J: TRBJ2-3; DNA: TGCGCCAGCAGCCAAGATTTAAGCGGGAGCACAGATACGCAGTATTTT; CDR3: CASSQDLSGSTDTQYF
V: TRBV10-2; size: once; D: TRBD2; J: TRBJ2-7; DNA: TGCGCCAGCAGTGCTAGCGGGAACGAGCAGTACTTC; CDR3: CASSASGNEQYF
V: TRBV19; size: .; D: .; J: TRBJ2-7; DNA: TGTGCCAGTAGTATACCTGCCAGGGCCGAGCAGTACTTC; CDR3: CASSIPARAEQYF
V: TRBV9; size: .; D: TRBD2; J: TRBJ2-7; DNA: TGTGCCAGCAGCACCAGCTTAGCTGGGGGAGGGCTGGGAGAGCAGTACTTC; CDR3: CASSTSLAGGGLGEQYF
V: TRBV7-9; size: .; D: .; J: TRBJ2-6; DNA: TGTGCCAGCAGCCTCTCCGGGGCTGGGGCCAACGTCCTGACTTTC; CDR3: CASSLSGAGANVLTF
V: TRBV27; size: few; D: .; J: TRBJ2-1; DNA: TGTGCCAGCAGTTTTGTGGATGAGCAGTTCTTC; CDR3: CASSFVDEQFF
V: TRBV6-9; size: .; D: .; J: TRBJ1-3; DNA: TGTGCCAGCAGTTATGGCGGCTTTGCTGGAAACACCATATATTTT; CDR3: CASSYGGFAGNTIYF
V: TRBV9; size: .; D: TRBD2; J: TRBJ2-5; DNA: TGTGCCAGCAGCGAGGGGGGACTAGCGAAAGAGACCCAGTACTTC; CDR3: CASSEGGLAKETQYF
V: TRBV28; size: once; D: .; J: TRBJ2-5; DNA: TGTGCCAGCAGTCTGGAGGGGACCCAGTACTTC; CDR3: CASSLEGTQYF
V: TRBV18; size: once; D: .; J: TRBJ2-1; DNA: TGTGCCAGCTCACCGAGCGGTAATGAGCAGTTCTTC; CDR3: CASSPSGNEQFF
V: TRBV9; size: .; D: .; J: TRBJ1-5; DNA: TGTGCCAGCAGCGTAGATCCCAATCAGCCCCAGCATTTT; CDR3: CASSVDPNQPQHF
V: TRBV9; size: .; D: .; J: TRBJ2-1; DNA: TGTGCCAGCAGCGCCAGGGGCAATGAGCAGTTCTTC; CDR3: CASSARGNEQFF
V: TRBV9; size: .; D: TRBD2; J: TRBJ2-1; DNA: TGTGCCAGCAGCGTAGCGGAGGGGCTAGCGGGGCGCGATGAGCAGTTCTTC; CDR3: CASSVAEGLAGRDEQFF
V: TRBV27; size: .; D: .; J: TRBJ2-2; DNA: TGTGCCAGCAGTTTATCGGACTGGAACACCGGGGAGCTGTTTTTT; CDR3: CASSLSDWNTGELFF
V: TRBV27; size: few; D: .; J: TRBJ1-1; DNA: TGTGCCAGCAGTCTGCCGGGCACTGAAGCTTTCTTT; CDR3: CASSLPGTEAFF
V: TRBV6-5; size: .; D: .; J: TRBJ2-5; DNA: TGTGCCAGCAGTTACTCGACCCTACAAGAGACCCAGTACTTC; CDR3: CASSYSTLQETQYF
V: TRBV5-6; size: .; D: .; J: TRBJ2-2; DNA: TGTGCCAGCAGCGCCCAATCGGGGGTCGGGGAGCTGTTTTTT; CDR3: CASSAQSGVGELFF
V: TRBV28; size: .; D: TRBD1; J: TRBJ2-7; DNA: TGTGCCAGCAGCCTTCCAGGGACAGGGGGCTACGAGCAGTACTTC; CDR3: CASSLPGTGGYEQYF
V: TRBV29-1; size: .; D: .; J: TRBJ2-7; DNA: TGCAGCGTTGTCCAGGGCCAATACGAGCAGTACTTC; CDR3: CSVVQGQYEQYF
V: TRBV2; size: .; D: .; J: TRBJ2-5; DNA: TGTGCCAGCAGGGGGGCTATCGAGACCCAGTACTTC; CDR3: CASRGAIETQYF
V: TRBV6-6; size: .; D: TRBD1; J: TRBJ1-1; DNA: TGTGCCAGCAGTTACTTGGACAGGGCCACCTTT; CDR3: CASSYLDRATF
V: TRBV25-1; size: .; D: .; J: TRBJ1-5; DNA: TGTGCCAGCAGTGAACGGGCTAGCAATCAGCCCCAGCATTTT; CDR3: CASSERASNQPQHF
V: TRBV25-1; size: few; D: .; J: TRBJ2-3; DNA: TGTGCCAGCAGTGACAGGTCTCGCACAGATACGCAGTATTTT; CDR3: CASSDRSRTDTQYF
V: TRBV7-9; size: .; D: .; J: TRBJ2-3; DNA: TGTGCCAGCAGCCGGAGTGAGGGAGTCACAGATACGCAGTATTTT; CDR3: CASSRSEGVTDTQYF
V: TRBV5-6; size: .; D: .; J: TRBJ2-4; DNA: TGTGCCAGCAGCTTGACAGCCAAAAACATTCAGTACTTC; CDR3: CASSLTAKNIQYF
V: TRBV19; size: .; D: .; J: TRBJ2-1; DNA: TGTGCCAGTAGTATAGATTGGAACAATGAGCAGTTCTTC; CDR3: CASSIDWNNEQFF
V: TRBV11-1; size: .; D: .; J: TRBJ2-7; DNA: TGTGCCAGCGGCGGGCCGATAATCTACGAGCAGTACTTC; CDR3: CASGGPIIYEQYF
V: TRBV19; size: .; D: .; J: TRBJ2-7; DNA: TGTGCCAGTAGTAGACCACAGGGAGCGGACTACGAGCAGTACTTC; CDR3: CASSRPQGADYEQYF